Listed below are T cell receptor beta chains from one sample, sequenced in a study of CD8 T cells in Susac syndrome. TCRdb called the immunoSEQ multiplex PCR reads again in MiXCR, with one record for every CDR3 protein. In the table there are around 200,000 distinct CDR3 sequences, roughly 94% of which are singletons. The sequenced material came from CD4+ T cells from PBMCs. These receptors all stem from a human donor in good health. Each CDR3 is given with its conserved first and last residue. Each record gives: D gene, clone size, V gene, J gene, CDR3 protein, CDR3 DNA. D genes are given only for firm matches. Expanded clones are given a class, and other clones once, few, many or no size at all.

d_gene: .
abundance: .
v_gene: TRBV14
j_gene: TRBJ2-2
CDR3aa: CASSRRSANTGELFF
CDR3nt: TGTGCCAGCAGCCGGAGGAGCGCGAACACCGGGGAGCTGTTTTTT

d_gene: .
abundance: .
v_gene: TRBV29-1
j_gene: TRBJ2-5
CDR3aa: CSVVTGSGETQYF
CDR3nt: TGCAGCGTTGTAACAGGGTCGGGAGAGACCCAGTACTTC

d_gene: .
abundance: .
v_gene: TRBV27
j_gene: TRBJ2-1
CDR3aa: CASSFCNSCEQFF
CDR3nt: TGTGCCAGCAGTTTTTGCAATTCCTGTGAGCAGTTCTTC

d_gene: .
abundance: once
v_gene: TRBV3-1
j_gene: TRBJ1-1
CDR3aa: CASSQGPKTAFF
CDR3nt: TGTGCCAGCAGCCAAGGTCCCAAGACGGCTTTCTTT

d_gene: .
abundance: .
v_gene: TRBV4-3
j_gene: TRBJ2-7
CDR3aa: CASSQVLVSYEQYF
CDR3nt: TGCGCCAGCAGCCAAGTTTTGGTCTCCTACGAGCAGTACTTC

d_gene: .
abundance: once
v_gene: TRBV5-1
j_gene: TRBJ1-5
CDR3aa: CASSLLDSFNQPQHF
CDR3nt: TGCGCCAGCAGCTTATTGGACAGTTTCAATCAGCCCCAGCATTTT

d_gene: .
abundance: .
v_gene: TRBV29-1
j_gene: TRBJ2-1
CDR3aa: CSGMPRAWNNEQFF
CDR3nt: TGCAGCGGGATGCCCAGGGCTTGGAACAATGAGCAGTTCTTC

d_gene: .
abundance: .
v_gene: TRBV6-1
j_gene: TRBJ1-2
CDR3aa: CASSYEHGYTF
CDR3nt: TGTGCCAGCAGTTACGAACACGGCTACACCTTC

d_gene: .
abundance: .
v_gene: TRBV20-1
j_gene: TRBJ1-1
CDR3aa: CSAISNTEAFF
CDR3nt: TGCAGTGCTATCAGTAACACTGAAGCTTTCTTT

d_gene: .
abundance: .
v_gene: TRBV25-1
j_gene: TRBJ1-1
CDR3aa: CASSVAANTEAFF
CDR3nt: TGTGCCAGCAGTGTGGCAGCGAACACTGAAGCTTTCTTT

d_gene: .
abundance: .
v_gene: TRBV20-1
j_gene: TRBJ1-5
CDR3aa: CSASPGVGNQPQHF
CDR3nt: TGCAGTGCTAGTCCGGGGGTGGGGAATCAGCCCCAGCATTTT

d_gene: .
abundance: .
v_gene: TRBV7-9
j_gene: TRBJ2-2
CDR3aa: CASSLYPGELFF
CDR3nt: TGTGCCAGCAGCTTATATCCAGGGGAGCTGTTTTTT

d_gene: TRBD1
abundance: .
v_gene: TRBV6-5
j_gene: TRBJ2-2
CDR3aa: CASREGQGVPGELFF
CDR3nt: TGTGCCAGCAGGGAGGGACAGGGCGTCCCCGGGGAGCTGTTTTTT

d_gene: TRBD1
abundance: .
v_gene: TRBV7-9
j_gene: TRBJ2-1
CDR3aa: CASSLEQGFRDEQFF
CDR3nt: TGTGCCAGCAGCTTAGAACAGGGGTTTCGGGATGAGCAGTTCTTC

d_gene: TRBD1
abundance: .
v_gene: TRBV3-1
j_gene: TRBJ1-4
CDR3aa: CASSQRTGAGEKLFF
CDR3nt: TGTGCCAGCAGCCAACGGACAGGAGCTGGCGAAAAACTGTTTTTT

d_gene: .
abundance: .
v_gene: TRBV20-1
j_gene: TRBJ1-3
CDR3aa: CSAEQDLEGNTIYF
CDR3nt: TGCAGTGCTGAACAGGACTTAGAAGGAAACACCATATATTTT

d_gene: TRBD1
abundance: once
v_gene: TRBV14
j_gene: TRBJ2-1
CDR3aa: CASSQWDRSSYNEQFF
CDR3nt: TGTGCCAGCAGCCAATGGGACAGAAGCTCCTACAATGAGCAGTTCTTC

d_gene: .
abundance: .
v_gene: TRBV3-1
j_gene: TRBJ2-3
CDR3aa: CASSPQFTDTQYF
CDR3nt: TGTGCCAGCAGCCCCCAATTCACAGATACGCAGTATTTT

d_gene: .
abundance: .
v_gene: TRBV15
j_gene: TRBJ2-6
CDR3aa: CATSRAGEAGANVLTF
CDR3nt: TGTGCCACCAGCAGAGCGGGGGAAGCTGGGGCCAACGTCCTGACTTTC

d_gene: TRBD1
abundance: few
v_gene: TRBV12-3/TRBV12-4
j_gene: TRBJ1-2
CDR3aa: CASSLGQGYGYTF
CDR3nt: TGTGCCAGCAGTTTGGGACAGGGATATGGCTACACCTTC

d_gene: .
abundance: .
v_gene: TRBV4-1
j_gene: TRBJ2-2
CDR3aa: CASSQAGGELFF
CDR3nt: TGCGCCAGCAGCCAAGCCGGCGGGGAGCTGTTTTTT

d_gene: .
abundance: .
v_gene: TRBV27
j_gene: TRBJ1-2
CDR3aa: CASSDGYTF
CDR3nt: TGTGCCAGCAGTGACGGCTACACCTTC

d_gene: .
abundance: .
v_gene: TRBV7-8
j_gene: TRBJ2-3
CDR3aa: CASSLGTSWDTQYF
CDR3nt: TGTGCCAGCAGCTTAGGCACTTCTTGGGATACGCAGTATTTT

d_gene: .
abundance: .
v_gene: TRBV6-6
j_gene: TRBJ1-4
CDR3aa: CASSSPGRERYF
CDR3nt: TGTGCCAGCAGTTCCCCGGGGAGGGAGCGGTATTTT

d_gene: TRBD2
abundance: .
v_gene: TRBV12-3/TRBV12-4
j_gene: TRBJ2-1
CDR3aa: CASTAAGGPYNEQFF
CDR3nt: TGTGCCAGCACCGCAGCGGGAGGCCCCTACAATGAGCAGTTCTTC

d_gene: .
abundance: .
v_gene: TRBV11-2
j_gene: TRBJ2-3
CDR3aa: CASSQRLTQYF
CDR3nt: TGTGCCAGCAGCCAACGCTTAACGCAGTATTTT

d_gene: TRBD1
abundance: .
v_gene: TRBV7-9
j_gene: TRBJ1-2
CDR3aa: CASSFQTGDGYTF
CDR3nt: TGTGCCAGCAGTTTTCAGACAGGGGATGGCTACACCTTC

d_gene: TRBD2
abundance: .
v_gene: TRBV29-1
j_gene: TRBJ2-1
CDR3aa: CSVGNGGGNEQFF
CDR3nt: TGCAGCGTTGGGAATGGGGGGGGCAATGAGCAGTTCTTC

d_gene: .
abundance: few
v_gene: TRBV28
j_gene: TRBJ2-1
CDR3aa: CASSRYNEQFF
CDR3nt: TGTGCCAGCAGTCGGTACAATGAGCAGTTCTTC